These T cell receptor beta chains were read from a single sample in a study of radiotherapy plus CTLA-4 blockade in lung cancer. The repertoire was sequenced with immunoSEQ multiplex PCR; TCRdb's copy has only in-frame clones and lacks some. Here the sample spans 80,000 to 95,000 clones, 80% to 85% being singletons. The input for sequencing was peripheral blood, taken from a patient treated with radiotherapy plus ipilimumab. Receptor source: a human donor with non-small cell lung cancer that progressed on radiotherapy plus ipilimumab. Each CDR3 is given with its conserved first and last residue. The order of the fields is D gene, J gene, clone size, V gene, CDR3 DNA, CDR3 protein. D genes are given only for firm matches. Size tells how often a clone was seen (once, few, many) or the class of an expanded clone, and some rows leave it out.

-	TRBJ1-1	-	TRBV6-5	TGTGCCAGCAGTTACCCAGGTAGTGGGTCTAACACTGAAGCTTTCTTT	CASSYPGSGSNTEAFF
-	TRBJ2-7	-	TRBV29-1	TGCAGCGTGGCAGGACGGGGAGATGGGGAGCAGTACTTC	CSVAGRGDGEQYF
-	TRBJ1-1	-	TRBV7-9	TGTGCCAGCAGTCGAGACGGTTACACTGAAGCTTTCTTT	CASSRDGYTEAFF
-	TRBJ1-5	-	TRBV28	TGTGCCAGCAGTTTATTGGACCAGCCCCAGCATTTT	CASSLLDQPQHF
TRBD2	TRBJ2-1	-	TRBV7-3	TGTGCCAGCAGCTTAACACTAGCGGGAGGATCAGGTGAGCAGTTCTTC	CASSLTLAGGSGEQFF
-	TRBJ2-1	once	TRBV7-8	TGTGCCAGCAGCTCCAGTTTAGCGCAAGACAATGAGCAGTTCTTC	CASSSSLAQDNEQFF
-	TRBJ2-5	-	TRBV5-4	TGTGCCAGCGGGCAGGGCGATCAAGAGACCCAGTACTTC	CASGQGDQETQYF
-	TRBJ2-2	-	TRBV11-2	TGTGCCAGCAGCCCCCGACACCTTTCCGGGGAGCTGTTTTTT	CASSPRHLSGELFF
TRBD2	TRBJ2-7	-	TRBV6-5	TGTGCCAGCGGGAGGGTCCTTGGGCAGTACTTC	CASGRVLGQYF
-	TRBJ2-6	-	TRBV28	TGTGCCAGCAGCTCCCTAGGAGGGGCCGGGGCCAACGTCCTGACTTTC	CASSSLGGAGANVLTF
-	TRBJ2-7	-	TRBV7-9	TGTGCCAGCAGCTTAGAAGGTGGGCAGGGGGGACTGTCCGAGCAGTACTTC	CASSLEGGQGGLSEQYF
-	TRBJ2-4	-	TRBV18	TGTGCCAGCTCTCATACAGCTCTAGCCAAAAACATTCAGTACTTC	CASSHTALAKNIQYF
-	TRBJ2-4	once	TRBV29-1	TGCAGCGTTCGAGGGCAGGGTGGAAACATTCAGTACTTC	CSVRGQGGNIQYF
-	TRBJ2-2	-	TRBV5-1	TGCGCCAGCAGCTTGGATCCAGTGGGGCGAACCGGGGAGCTGTTTTTT	CASSLDPVGRTGELFF
-	TRBJ2-7	-	TRBV6-1	TGTGCCAGCAGTTGGGACGCCGCCTACGAGCAGTACTTC	CASSWDAAYEQYF
-	TRBJ1-3	-	TRBV18	TGTGCCAGCTCACCGGACGCCCTAGTAACATATTTT	CASSPDALVTYF
TRBD1	TRBJ2-7	-	TRBV6-1	TGTGCCAGCAGTTCCAGACAGGGGGATTACGAGCAGTACTTC	CASSSRQGDYEQYF